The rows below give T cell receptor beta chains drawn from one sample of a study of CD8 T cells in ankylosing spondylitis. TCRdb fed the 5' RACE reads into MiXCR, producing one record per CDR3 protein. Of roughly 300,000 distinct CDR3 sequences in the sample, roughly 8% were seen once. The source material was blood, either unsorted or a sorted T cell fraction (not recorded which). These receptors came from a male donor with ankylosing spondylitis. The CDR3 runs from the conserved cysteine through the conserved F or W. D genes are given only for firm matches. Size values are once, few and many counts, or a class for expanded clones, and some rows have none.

cdr3_aa: CASSLASGYTDTQYF
cdr3_nt: TGCGCCAGCAGCTTGGCCAGCGGCTACACAGATACGCAGTATTTT
clone_size: many
v_call: TRBV5-1
d_call: NA
j_call: TRBJ2-3

cdr3_aa: CASRGQGEENTEAFF
cdr3_nt: TGTGCCAGCCGTGGACAGGGCGAGGAGAACACTGAAGCTTTCTTT
clone_size: NA
v_call: TRBV13
d_call: TRBD1
j_call: TRBJ1-1

cdr3_aa: CSVEGGPQGRNEQFF
cdr3_nt: TGCAGCGTTGAAGGGGGACCTCAGGGGCGCAATGAGCAGTTCTTC
clone_size: many
v_call: TRBV29-1
d_call: NA
j_call: TRBJ2-1

cdr3_aa: CASTRDRDGNEQFF
cdr3_nt: TGTGCCAGCACGAGGGACAGGGACGGCAATGAGCAGTTCTTC
clone_size: many
v_call: TRBV28
d_call: TRBD1
j_call: TRBJ2-1

cdr3_aa: CAIKTGTGGLAGELFF
cdr3_nt: TGTGCCATCAAAACCGGGACAGGGGGCCTCGCCGGGGAGCTGTTTTTT
clone_size: NA
v_call: TRBV10-3
d_call: TRBD1
j_call: TRBJ2-2

cdr3_aa: CASSSSGSLFLNEQFF
cdr3_nt: TGTGCCAGCAGCTCTAGCGGGAGTCTGTTTCTCAATGAGCAGTTCTTC
clone_size: NA
v_call: TRBV7-3
d_call: TRBD2
j_call: TRBJ2-1

cdr3_aa: CASRDSGPGNTIYF
cdr3_nt: TGTGCCAGCAGGGACTCGGGGCCTGGAAACACCATATATTTT
clone_size: NA
v_call: TRBV7-9
d_call: NA
j_call: TRBJ1-3

cdr3_aa: CATSDLDRSTDTQYF
cdr3_nt: TGTGCCACCAGTGATCTTGACAGAAGCACAGATACGCAGTATTTT
clone_size: NA
v_call: TRBV24-1
d_call: NA
j_call: TRBJ2-3

cdr3_aa: CASSDLQGTYQPQHF
cdr3_nt: TGTGCCAGCAGCGACTTACAGGGGACTTATCAGCCCCAGCATTTT
clone_size: few
v_call: TRBV12-3/TRBV12-4
d_call: TRBD1
j_call: TRBJ1-5

cdr3_aa: CATGQLSSYNEQFF
cdr3_nt: TGTGCCACCGGACAGCTTAGCTCCTACAATGAGCAGTTCTTC
clone_size: NA
v_call: TRBV15
d_call: NA
j_call: TRBJ2-1

cdr3_aa: CASSFLGQTNYGYTF
cdr3_nt: TGTGCCAGCAGTTTTTTGGGACAAACTAACTATGGCTACACCTTC
clone_size: NA
v_call: TRBV27
d_call: NA
j_call: TRBJ1-2

cdr3_aa: CASSQERWGGRSGANVLTF
cdr3_nt: TGCGCCAGCAGCCAAGAGAGGTGGGGCGGGAGATCTGGGGCCAACGTCCTGACTTTC
clone_size: NA
v_call: TRBV4-1
d_call: TRBD2
j_call: TRBJ2-6

cdr3_aa: CASSPNEPAGPDTQYF
cdr3_nt: TGCGCCAGCAGCCCCAATGAGCCCGCGGGCCCAGATACGCAGTATTTT
clone_size: NA
v_call: TRBV5-1
d_call: NA
j_call: TRBJ2-3

cdr3_aa: CASSPPGSFGQITFTDTQYF
cdr3_nt: TGTGCCAGCTCACCACCCGGTAGTTTTGGGCAGATCACTTTCACAGATACGCAGTATTTT
clone_size: many
v_call: TRBV18
d_call: NA
j_call: TRBJ2-3

cdr3_aa: CASSKTGTSGAPEQFF
cdr3_nt: TGTGCCAGCAGCAAGACCGGGACTAGCGGGGCTCCAGAGCAGTTCTTC
clone_size: NA
v_call: TRBV5-5
d_call: TRBD2
j_call: TRBJ2-1

cdr3_aa: CASSWGGGPPVGEQYF
cdr3_nt: TGTGCCAGCAGCTGGGGGGGAGGGCCGCCGGTTGGCGAGCAGTACTTC
clone_size: NA
v_call: TRBV27
d_call: TRBD2
j_call: TRBJ2-7

cdr3_aa: CASSQVERSSYEQYF
cdr3_nt: TGTGCCAGCAGCCAAGTGGAACGGAGCTCCTACGAGCAGTACTTC
clone_size: NA
v_call: TRBV3-1
d_call: NA
j_call: TRBJ2-7

cdr3_aa: CSARDPAGGNTGELFF
cdr3_nt: TGCAGTGCTAGAGATCCGGCGGGAGGGAACACCGGGGAGCTGTTTTTT
clone_size: NA
v_call: TRBV20-1
d_call: TRBD2
j_call: TRBJ2-2

cdr3_aa: CATSDPGLALSNEQFF
cdr3_nt: TGTGCCACCAGTGATCCCGGACTAGCTTTATCCAATGAGCAGTTCTTC
clone_size: few
v_call: TRBV24-1
d_call: TRBD2
j_call: TRBJ2-1

cdr3_aa: CASTDRIQNTEAFF
cdr3_nt: TGTGCCAGCACAGACAGGATTCAGAACACTGAAGCTTTCTTT
clone_size: large
v_call: TRBV7-8
d_call: NA
j_call: TRBJ1-1

cdr3_aa: CSVAGTEAFF
cdr3_nt: TGCAGCGTTGCGGGAACTGAAGCTTTCTTT
clone_size: many
v_call: TRBV29-1
d_call: NA
j_call: TRBJ1-1

cdr3_aa: CASRPGRLTGELFF
cdr3_nt: TGTGCCAGCAGACCGGGGAGGTTAACCGGGGAGCTGTTTTTT
clone_size: many
v_call: TRBV6-2/TRBV6-3
d_call: NA
j_call: TRBJ2-2

cdr3_aa: CSALKREGLAYNEQFF
cdr3_nt: TGCAGTGCTTTAAAACGTGAAGGACTAGCCTACAATGAGCAGTTCTTC
clone_size: few
v_call: TRBV20-1
d_call: TRBD2
j_call: TRBJ2-1

cdr3_aa: CASSPAPAGVPYNEQFF
cdr3_nt: TGCGCCAGCAGCCCGGCACCAGCGGGGGTACCATACAATGAGCAGTTCTTC
clone_size: few
v_call: TRBV5-1
d_call: TRBD2
j_call: TRBJ2-1

cdr3_aa: CASRPSGNEQFF
cdr3_nt: TGTGCCAGCAGGCCGAGCGGGAATGAGCAGTTCTTC
clone_size: few
v_call: TRBV12-3/TRBV12-4
d_call: NA
j_call: TRBJ2-1

cdr3_aa: CASRLSGDYGYTF
cdr3_nt: TGTGCCAGCAGGCTTTCAGGGGACTATGGCTACACCTTC
clone_size: NA
v_call: TRBV6-1
d_call: NA
j_call: TRBJ1-2

cdr3_aa: CSASALAGVREQYF
cdr3_nt: TGCAGTGCTAGCGCGCTAGCGGGAGTGAGGGAGCAGTACTTC
clone_size: NA
v_call: TRBV20-1
d_call: TRBD2
j_call: TRBJ2-7

cdr3_aa: CASSLTAGGVAGGSETQYF
cdr3_nt: TGTGCCAGCAGCTTAACGGCCGGTGGGGTAGCGGGAGGGTCAGAGACCCAGTACTTC
clone_size: NA
v_call: TRBV7-2
d_call: TRBD2
j_call: TRBJ2-5

cdr3_aa: CASSVRSGGHYF
cdr3_nt: TGTGCCAGCAGCGTAAGGAGTGGAGGACACTACTTC
clone_size: NA
v_call: TRBV9
d_call: NA
j_call: TRBJ2-7